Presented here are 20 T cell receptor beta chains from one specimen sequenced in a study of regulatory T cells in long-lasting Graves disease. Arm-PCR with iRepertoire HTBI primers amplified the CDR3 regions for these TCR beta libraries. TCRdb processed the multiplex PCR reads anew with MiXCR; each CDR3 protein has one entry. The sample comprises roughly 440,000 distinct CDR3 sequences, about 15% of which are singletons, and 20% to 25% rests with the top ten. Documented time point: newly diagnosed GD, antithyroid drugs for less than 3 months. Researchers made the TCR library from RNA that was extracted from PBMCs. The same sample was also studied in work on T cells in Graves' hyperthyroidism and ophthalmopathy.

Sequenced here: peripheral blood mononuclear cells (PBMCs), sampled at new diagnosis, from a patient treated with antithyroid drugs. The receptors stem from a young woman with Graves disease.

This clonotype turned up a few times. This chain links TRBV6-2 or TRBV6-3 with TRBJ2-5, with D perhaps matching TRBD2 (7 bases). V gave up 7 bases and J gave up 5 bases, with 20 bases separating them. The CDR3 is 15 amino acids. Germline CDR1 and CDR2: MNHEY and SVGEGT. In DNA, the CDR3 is TGTGCCAGCACTCGCGGCGGGGGCCTTGGGGAGACCCAGTACTTC. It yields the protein CASTRGGGLGETQYF.

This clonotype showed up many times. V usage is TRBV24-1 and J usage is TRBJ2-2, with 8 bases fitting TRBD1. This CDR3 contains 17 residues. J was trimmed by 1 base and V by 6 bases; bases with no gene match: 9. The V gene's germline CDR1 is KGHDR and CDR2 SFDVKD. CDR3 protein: CATSPVLGQGNTGELFF. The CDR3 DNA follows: TGTGCCACCAGTCCGGTTCTCGGACAGGGGAACACCGGGGAGCTGTTTTTT.

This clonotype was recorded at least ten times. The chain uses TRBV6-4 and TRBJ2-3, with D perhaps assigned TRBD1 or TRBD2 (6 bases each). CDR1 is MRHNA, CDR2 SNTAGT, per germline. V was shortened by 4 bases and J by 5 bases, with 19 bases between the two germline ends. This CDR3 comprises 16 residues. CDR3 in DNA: TGTGCCAGCAGTGTCGAGGGGGGCCAAAGTGGAGATACGCAGTATTTT. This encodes CASSVEGGQSGDTQYF.

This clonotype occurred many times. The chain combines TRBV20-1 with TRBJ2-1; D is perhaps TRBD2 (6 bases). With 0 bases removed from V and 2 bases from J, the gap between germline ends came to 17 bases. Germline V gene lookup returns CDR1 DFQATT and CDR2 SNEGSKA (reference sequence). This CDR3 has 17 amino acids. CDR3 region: CSARDLFGGETYNEQFF. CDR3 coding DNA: TGCAGTGCTAGAGATCTCTTTGGAGGGGAAACCTACAATGAGCAGTTCTTC.

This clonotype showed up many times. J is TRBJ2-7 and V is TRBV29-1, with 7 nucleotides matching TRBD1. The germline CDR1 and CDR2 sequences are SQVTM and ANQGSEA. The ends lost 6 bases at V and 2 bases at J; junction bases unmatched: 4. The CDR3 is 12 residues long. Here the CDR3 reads CSVIGTAYEQYF. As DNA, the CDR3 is TGCAGCGTGATCGGGACAGCCTACGAGCAGTACTTC.

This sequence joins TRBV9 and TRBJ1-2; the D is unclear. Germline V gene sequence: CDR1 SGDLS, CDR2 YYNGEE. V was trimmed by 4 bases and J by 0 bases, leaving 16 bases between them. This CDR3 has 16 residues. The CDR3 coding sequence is TGTGCCAGCAGCCTGGGAGGGAGCCCCACTAACTATGGCTACACCTTC. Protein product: CASSLGGSPTNYGYTF.

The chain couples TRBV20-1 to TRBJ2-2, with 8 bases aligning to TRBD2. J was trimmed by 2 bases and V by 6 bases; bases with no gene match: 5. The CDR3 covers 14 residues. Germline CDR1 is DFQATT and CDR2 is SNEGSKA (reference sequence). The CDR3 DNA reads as TGCAGTGCCCTAGCGGGTGGCAACACCGGGGAGCTGTTTTTT. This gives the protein CSALAGGNTGELFF.

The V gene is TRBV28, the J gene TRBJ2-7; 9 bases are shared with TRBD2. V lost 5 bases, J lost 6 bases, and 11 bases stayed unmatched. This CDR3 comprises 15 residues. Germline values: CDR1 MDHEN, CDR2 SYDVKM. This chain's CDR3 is CASSRGPGTSTEQYF. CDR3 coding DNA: TGTGCCAGCAGTAGAGGTCCCGGGACTAGCACCGAGCAGTACTTC.

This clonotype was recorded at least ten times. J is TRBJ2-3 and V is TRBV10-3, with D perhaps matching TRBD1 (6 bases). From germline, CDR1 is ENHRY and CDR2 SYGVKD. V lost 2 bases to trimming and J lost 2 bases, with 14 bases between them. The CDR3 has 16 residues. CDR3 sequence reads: CAISERIGGFTDTQYF. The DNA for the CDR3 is TGTGCCATCAGTGAGAGGATAGGGGGATTCACAGATACGCAGTATTTT.

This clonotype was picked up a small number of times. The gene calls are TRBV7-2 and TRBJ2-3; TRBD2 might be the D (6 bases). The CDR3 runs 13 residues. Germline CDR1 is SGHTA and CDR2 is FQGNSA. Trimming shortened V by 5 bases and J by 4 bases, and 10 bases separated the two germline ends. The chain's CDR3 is CASSRLEADTQYF. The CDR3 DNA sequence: TGTGCCAGCAGCCGACTAGAGGCAGATACGCAGTATTTT.

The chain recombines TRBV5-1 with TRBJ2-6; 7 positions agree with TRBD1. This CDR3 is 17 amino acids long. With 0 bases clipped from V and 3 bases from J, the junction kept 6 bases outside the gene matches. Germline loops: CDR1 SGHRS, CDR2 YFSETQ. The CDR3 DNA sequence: TGCGCCAGCAGCTTGGCCGGGACAGCGCGTGGGGCCAACGTCCTGACTTTC. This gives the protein CASSLAGTARGANVLTF. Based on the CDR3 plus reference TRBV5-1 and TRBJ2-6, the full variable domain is KAGVTQTPRYLIKTRGQQVTLSCSPISGHRSVSWYQQTPGQGLQFLFEYFSETQRNKGNFPGRFSGRQFSNSRSEMNVSTLELGDSALYLCASSLAGTARGANVLTFGAGSRLTVL.

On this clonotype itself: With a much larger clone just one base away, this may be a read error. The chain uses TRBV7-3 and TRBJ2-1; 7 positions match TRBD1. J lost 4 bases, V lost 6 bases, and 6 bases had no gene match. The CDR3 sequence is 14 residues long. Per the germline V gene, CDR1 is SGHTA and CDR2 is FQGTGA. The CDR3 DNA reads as TGTGCCAGCAGTCCCGGGACAGAATACAATGAGCAGTTCTTC. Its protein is CASSPGTEYNEQFF.

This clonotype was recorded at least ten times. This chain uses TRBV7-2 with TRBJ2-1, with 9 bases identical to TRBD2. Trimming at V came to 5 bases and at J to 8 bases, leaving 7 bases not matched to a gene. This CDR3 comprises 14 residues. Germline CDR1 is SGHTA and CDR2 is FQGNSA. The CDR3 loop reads CASSGSGRTHEQFF. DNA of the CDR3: TGTGCCAGCAGCGGTAGCGGGAGAACCCATGAGCAGTTCTTC.

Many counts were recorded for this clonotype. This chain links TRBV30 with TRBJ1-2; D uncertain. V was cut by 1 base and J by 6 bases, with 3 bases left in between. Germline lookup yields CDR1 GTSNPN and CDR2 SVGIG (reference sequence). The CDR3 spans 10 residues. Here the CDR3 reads CAWSGNGYTF. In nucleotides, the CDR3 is TGTGCCTGGAGTGGTAATGGCTACACCTTC.

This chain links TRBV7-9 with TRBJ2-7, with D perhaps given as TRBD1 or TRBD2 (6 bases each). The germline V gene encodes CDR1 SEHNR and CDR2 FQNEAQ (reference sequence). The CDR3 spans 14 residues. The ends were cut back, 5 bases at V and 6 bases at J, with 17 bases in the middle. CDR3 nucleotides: TGTGCCAGCAGCGCGGACTACAGGGTACCCGAGCAGTACTTC. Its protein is CASSADYRVPEQYF.

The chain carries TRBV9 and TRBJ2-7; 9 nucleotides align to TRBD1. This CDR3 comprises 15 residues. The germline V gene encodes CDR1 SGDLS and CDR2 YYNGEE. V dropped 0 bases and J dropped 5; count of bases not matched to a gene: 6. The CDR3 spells CASSVVGTGQDEQYF. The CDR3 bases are TGTGCCAGCAGCGTAGTCGGGACAGGGCAAGACGAGCAGTACTTC.

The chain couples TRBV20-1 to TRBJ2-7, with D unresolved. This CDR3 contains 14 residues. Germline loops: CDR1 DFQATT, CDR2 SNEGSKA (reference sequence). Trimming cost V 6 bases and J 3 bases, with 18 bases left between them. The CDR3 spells CSAPLVISGYEQYF. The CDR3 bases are TGCAGTGCCCCGCTAGTGATCTCCGGCTACGAGCAGTACTTC.

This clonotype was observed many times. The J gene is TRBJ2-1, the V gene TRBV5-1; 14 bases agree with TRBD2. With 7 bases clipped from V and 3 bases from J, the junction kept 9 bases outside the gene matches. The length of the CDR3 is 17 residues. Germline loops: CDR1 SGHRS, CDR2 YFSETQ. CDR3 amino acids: CASQTSGRAGGYNEQFF. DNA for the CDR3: TGCGCCAGCCAGACTAGCGGGAGGGCGGGGGGCTACAATGAGCAGTTCTTC.

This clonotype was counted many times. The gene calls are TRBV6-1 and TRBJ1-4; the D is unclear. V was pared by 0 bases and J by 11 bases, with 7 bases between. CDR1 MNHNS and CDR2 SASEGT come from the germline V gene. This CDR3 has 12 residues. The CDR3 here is CASSEADVKLFF. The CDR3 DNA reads TGTGCCAGCAGTGAAGCGGACGTGAAACTGTTTTTT.

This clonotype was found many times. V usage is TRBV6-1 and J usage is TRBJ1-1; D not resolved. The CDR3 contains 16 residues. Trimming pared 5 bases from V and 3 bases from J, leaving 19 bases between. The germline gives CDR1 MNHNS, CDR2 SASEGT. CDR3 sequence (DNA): TGTGCCAGCAGTCCTTCCTGGCGGGAAGCGGACACTGAAGCTTTCTTT. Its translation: CASSPSWREADTEAFF.